The sequence of this T cell receptor beta chain was determined in a study of T cells in Graves' hyperthyroidism and ophthalmopathy. This clonotype has a handful of counts. The antigen remains undetermined. Researchers took RNA transcripts and amplified the TCR beta CDR3 regions from them. The HTBI primer set served for first-round RT-PCR of the TCR CDR3. TCRdb reprocessed the multiplex PCR reads via MiXCR and lists one record per CDR3 protein. The data show hundreds of thousands of distinct CDR3 sequences, 12% to 15% seen once. The V end lost 0 bases, the J end lost 2 bases, and 7 bases lay between the germline ends. Germline V gene data show CDR1 as MGHRA and CDR2 as YSYEKL. The CDR3 length is 14 residues. Study conclusions and caveats: Most expanded thyroid clonotypes above 0.001 also appeared in blood.

Patients were aged 18 to 65, had disease duration under 2 months, and had newly diagnosed hyperthyroidism. Clinical symptoms, serum thyroxine, TRAb, thyroid ultrasound and orbital computed tomography established diagnosis. The PBMCs were taken from approximately 9 ml of fresh peripheral blood. This TCR was recovered from a woman between 18 and 29 years old with Graves' hyperthyroidism. Sequencing input: blood. The chain carries TRBV4-1 and TRBJ2-5; no definite D call. The CDR3, as DNA: TGCGCCAGCAGCCAAGACAGTCTACAAGAGACCCAGTACTTC. Translating it yields CASSQDSLQETQYF.